This TCR beta chain was identified in a study of T cell repertoires in cytomegalovirus infection. Study overall: Both CMV infection and a matching HLA type were indicated by public TCR beta signatures.

The CDR3 sequence is 14 residues long. With V trimmed by 5 bases and J by 1 base, 7 bases remained unmatched. CDR1 is DFQATT and CDR2 is SNEGSKA in the germline V gene (reference sequence). Points from the study as a whole: Ex vivo, HLA-C-restricted CMV-specific TCR beta clonotypes prevailed over the rest of the response. Pooled public TCR beta family frequency picked out CMV carriers with the relevant HLA.

TCRdb re-called the reads through MiXCR, storing one row per CDR3 protein. This repertoire shows approximately 500,000 distinct CDR3 sequences, about 11% found once; its top ten account for more than 8.5%. This clonotype was observed many times. The antigen is undetermined. The chain is built from TRBV20-1 and TRBJ2-5, with 7 bases matching TRBD1. The source material was PBMCs. This receptor was identified in a human donor in good health (CMV status not recorded). Some clones in this sample may be carry-over from other donors' samples. The CDR3 spells CSAARTGTQETQYF. CDR3 coding DNA: TGCAGTGCTGCCCGGACAGGCACCCAAGAGACCCAGTACTTC.